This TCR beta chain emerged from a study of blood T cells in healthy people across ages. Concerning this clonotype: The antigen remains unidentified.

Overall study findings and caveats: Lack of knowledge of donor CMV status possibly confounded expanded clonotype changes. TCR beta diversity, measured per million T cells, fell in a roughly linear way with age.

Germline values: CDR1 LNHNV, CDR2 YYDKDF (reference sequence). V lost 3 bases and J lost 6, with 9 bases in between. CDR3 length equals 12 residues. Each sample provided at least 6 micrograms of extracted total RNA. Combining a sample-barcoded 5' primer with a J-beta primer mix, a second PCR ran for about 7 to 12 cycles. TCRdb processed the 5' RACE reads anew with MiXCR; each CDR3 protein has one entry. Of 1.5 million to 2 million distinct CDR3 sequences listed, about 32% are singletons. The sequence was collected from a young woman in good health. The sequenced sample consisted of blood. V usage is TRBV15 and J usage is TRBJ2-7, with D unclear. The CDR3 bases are TGTGCCACCAGCAGCGGAGAATCCGAGCAGTACTTC. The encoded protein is CATSSGESEQYF.